Listed below are T cell receptor beta chains from one sample, sequenced in a study of beta chain features in type 1 diabetes. Only in-frame clones appear in the TCRdb table, and some are missing; sequencing was by immunoSEQ multiplex PCR. The sample includes 300,000 to 400,000 clones, approximately 13% seen only once; the top ten take 0.015%. Specimen: naive CD4+ T cells from blood. The receptors shown here come from a young woman with type 1 diabetes. CDR3s leave out the opening cysteine and the closing phenylalanine or tryptophan. The order of the fields is CDR3 length, V gene, J gene, CDR3 protein.

14	TRBV4-1	TRBJ2-4	ASSQAQRGLKNIQY
11	TRBV5-6	TRBJ2-3	ASSFQGPDTQY
13	TRBV4-3	TRBJ1-5	ASSQDAPGEQPQH
14	TRBV15	TRBJ1-5	ATSRGGEGGNQPQH
13	TRBV19	TRBJ2-1	ASSTGTSAYNEQF
12	TRBV7-2	TRBJ2-3	ASSSYSPTDTQY
12	TRBV6-5	TRBJ1-2	ASSYSGTGGGYT
13	TRBV30	TRBJ1-5	AWSRTGYSNQPQH
14	TRBV28	TRBJ2-2	ASSLIGGRVVGELF
15	TRBV28	TRBJ2-7	ASSLSSPGLAGAEQY
12	TRBV7-2	TRBJ1-4	ASSPGGFDEKLF
14	TRBV19	TRBJ2-2	ASSLADSLRTGELF
13	TRBV7-3	TRBJ2-1	ASSSRDSSYNEQF
10	TRBV7-8	TRBJ1-5	ASSLPNQPQH
14	TRBV7-2	TRBJ2-1	ASSYRLAGGPHEQF
14	TRBV30	TRBJ2-7	AWTPDRSRSRGEQY
15	TRBV29-1	TRBJ1-2	SVVGGAGGDRDYGYT
6	TRBV29-1	TRBJ1-2	SVEDGA
12	TRBV15	TRBJ2-1	ATSRDRGGNEQF
15	TRBV5-4	TRBJ2-4	ASSQGAARGGKNIQY
16	TRBV4-3	TRBJ1-1	ASSQVLGQGATGTEAF
12	TRBV5-4	TRBJ1-1	ASSLAGRQTEAF
11	TRBV18	TRBJ1-2	ASSRDGNYGYT
11	TRBV28	TRBJ1-2	ASSSRGRDGYT
12	TRBV19	TRBJ1-1	ASNRQGSQAEAF
12	TRBV5-1	TRBJ1-1	ASSLATDRTEAF
14	TRBV18	TRBJ2-6	ASSRTGLEGANVLT
13	TRBV25-1	TRBJ2-2	ASRDSPANTGELF
13	TRBV13	TRBJ2-3	ASSLVWRDTDTQY
7	TRBV9	TRBJ1-1	AQNTEAF
14	TRBV7-9	TRBJ2-3	ASSLGLADHTDTQY
10	TRBV5-1	TRBJ2-1	ASTVRDNEQF
11	TRBV29-1	TRBJ1-4	SVAVRGHEKLF
14	TRBV6-1	TRBJ1-3	ASSDLDRSSGNTIY
12	TRBV30	TRBJ2-1	AWTQGYSYNEQF
12	TRBV5-4	TRBJ1-5	ASSLSGGNQPQH
13	TRBV18	TRBJ1-2	ASSELGQGSGGYT
11	TRBV29-1	TRBJ1-1	SVEQRELTEAF
13	TRBV7-2	TRBJ2-2	ASRRTSGSTGELF
12	TRBV7-9	TRBJ1-4	ASSSGQGFEKLF
11	TRBV28	TRBJ2-3	ASNTPGSDTQY
10	TRBV5-4	.	ASSHQGNEQF
14	TRBV5-4	TRBJ2-2	ASSLLGQGIAGELF
12	TRBV2	TRBJ2-5	ASSVSGQQETQY
10	TRBV6-6	TRBJ2-1	ASSHTPNEQF
13	TRBV7-9	TRBJ1-5	ASSLGTQGNQPQH
12	TRBV7-9	TRBJ1-5	ASSRGTGRQPQH
14	TRBV2	TRBJ2-2	ASSDWASGSTGELF
13	TRBV5-1	TRBJ2-2	ASSLTGAGTGELF
15	TRBV18	TRBJ1-5	ASSPIGQVASNQPQH
12	TRBV30	TRBJ1-5	AWSVYWAPQPQH
10	TRBV19	TRBJ2-5	ASRGDQETQY
13	TRBV28	TRBJ1-1	ASTSSGTGKTEAF
13	TRBV30	TRBJ2-1	AWALAGRNYNEQF
14	TRBV19	TRBJ2-6	ASSAPQGAGANVLT
8	TRBV29-1	TRBJ1-2	SVAQGRGI
10	TRBV21-1	TRBJ1-1	ASSKVQGKAF
11	TRBV4-1	TRBJ1-2	ASSQTGLWLQG
10	TRBV30	TRBJ1-2	AWSGNSLIYT